The 28 T cell receptor beta chains below all came from one sample that was sequenced in a study of CD8+CD57+ T cells in acquired aplastic anemia. TCR beta VDJ combinations and CDR3 sequences were profiled from genomic DNA. TCRdb passed the reads through MiXCR, listing each CDR3 protein once. Of 200,000 or so distinct CDR3 sequences in the sample, under 70% were seen once. Sample: sorted CD4+, CD8+, or CD8+CD57+ T cells (not recorded which) from PBMCs. The receptors derive from a human donor with severe aplastic anemia or a healthy control (not recorded which).

The V and J genes are TRBV19 and TRBJ2-7; D is unclear. The V end lost 2 bases, the J end lost 2 bases, and 10 bases lay between the germline ends. Germline V gives CDR1 LNHDA, CDR2 SQIVND (reference sequence). The CDR3 is 14 amino acids. The CDR3 DNA reads as TGTGCCAGTAGTATAAGGCACGGTCCCTACGAGCAGTACTTC. Its translation: CASSIRHGPYEQYF.

Regarding this clonotype: The conserved closing phenylalanine or tryptophan is absent in this CDR3, likely reflecting a read error. The CDR3 DNA sequence: TGCAGTGCTAAGACTAGCAGGGGGGCCGGTGAGACCCAGTACCTC. Protein product: CSAKTSRGAGETQYL. The rearrangement uses TRBV20-1 and TRBJ2-5; perhaps D is TRBD1 or TRBD2 (7 bases each). Germline V CDR1 and CDR2: DFQATT, SNEGSKA (reference sequence). The CDR3 runs 15 residues. V lost 4 bases, J lost 5 bases, and 20 bases lay in between.

The rearrangement links TRBV7-8 to TRBJ1-2, with D possibly being TRBD1 (6 bases). Germline V gene data show CDR1 as SGHVS and CDR2 as FQNEAQ. CDR3 length equals 15 residues. V was shortened by 6 bases and J by 6 bases, with 20 bases between the two germline ends. Here the CDR3 reads CASSLSRGGLNGYTF. DNA for the CDR3: TGTGCCAGCAGTTTGAGCCGCGGGGGGCTTAATGGCTACACCTTC.

This clonotype was found many times. The chain is built from TRBV9 and TRBJ2-1; 10 positions match TRBD2. The J segment lost 9 bases and the V segment lost 4 bases, leaving 7 bases of the junction unmatched. The CDR3 consists of 14 residues. The germline CDR1 and CDR2 sequences are SGDLS and YYNGEE. CDR3 sequence (DNA): TGTGCCAGCAGCCCATCTAGCGGGGGAGGTGAGCAGTTCTTC. It yields the protein CASSPSSGGGEQFF.

The gene calls are TRBV11-3 and TRBJ2-5, with D possibly matching TRBD2 (7 bases). Germline assignment: CDR1 SGHNT and CDR2 YENEEA. The CDR3 spans 13 residues. The V end lost 8 bases, the J end lost 4 bases, and 14 bases lay between the germline ends. As DNA, the CDR3 is TGTGCCAGCCGTAGAGGGGGGGGAGAGACCCAGTACTTC. Protein product: CASRRGGGETQYF.

This clonotype was seen repeatedly, ten times or more. CDR3 coding DNA: TGTGCCAGCAGCTTAGGGTCTGGGATGAGAACTGAAGCTTTCTTT. Residues: CASSLGSGMRTEAFF. The chain recombines TRBV7-6 with TRBJ1-1; no firm D call. Looked up from germline, CDR1 is SGHVS and CDR2 is FNYEAQ. CDR3 length equals 15 residues. Trimming cost V 1 base and J 5 bases, with 14 bases left between them. Looking up the rest from reference TRBV7-6 and TRBJ1-1 gives the full variable domain: GAGVSQSPRYKVTKRGQDVALRCDPISGHVSLYWYRQALGQGPEFLTYFNYEAQQDKSGLPNDRFSAERPEGSISTLTIQRTEQRDSAMYRCASSLGSGMRTEAFFGQGTRLTVV.

The chain combines TRBV5-4 with TRBJ2-5; D might be TRBD1 (6 bases). The CDR3 is 14 amino acids. V was trimmed by 6 bases and J by 1 base, leaving 13 bases between them. Germline CDR1 and CDR2: SGHNT and YYREEE (reference sequence). CDR3 protein: CASNPQGIQETQYF. The CDR3 DNA is TGTGCCAGCAACCCACAGGGAATCCAAGAGACCCAGTACTTC. The full variable domain, with the rest looked up from reference TRBV5-4 and TRBJ2-5, is ETGVTQSPTHLIKTRGQQVTLRCSSQSGHNTVSWYQQALGQGPQFIFQYYREEENGRGNFPPRFSGLQFPNYSSELNVNALELDDSALYLCASNPQGIQETQYFGPGTRLLVL.

The chain recombines TRBV2 with TRBJ2-7; maybe TRBD1 (6 bases). V was cut by 6 bases and J by 4 bases, with 19 bases left in between. The CDR3 is 15 residues long. Germline values: CDR1 SNHLY, CDR2 FYNNEI. The CDR3 nucleotides read TGTGCCAGCAGCAGAAACAGGGAGAGTGTATACGAGCAGTACTTC. Protein: CASSRNRESVYEQYF.

The chain couples TRBV6-5 to TRBJ1-5, with TRBD1 matching over 8 bases. Germline loops: CDR1 MNHEY, CDR2 SVGAGI. The CDR3 loop spans 14 amino acids. V lost 6 bases to trimming and J lost 6 bases; unmatched junction nucleotides: 7. The CDR3 sequence is CASRSRGRGQPQHF. CDR3 DNA: TGTGCCAGCAGGAGCAGGGGGCGGGGTCAGCCCCAGCATTTT.

This clonotype was found many times. The V and J genes are TRBV9 and TRBJ2-1; the match to TRBD1 covers 11 bases. The CDR3 extends over 15 amino acids. The germline CDR1 and CDR2 sequences are SGDLS and YYNGEE. V was pared by 0 bases and J by 9 bases, with 5 bases of the junction left unmatched. CDR3 sequence: CASSVADRGRSEQFF. The CDR3 DNA reads TGTGCCAGCAGCGTAGCGGACAGGGGGCGCAGTGAGCAGTTCTTC.

This clonotype is a singleton in its sample. The chain recombines TRBV5-1 with TRBJ1-1; D gene unclear. The CDR3 sequence is 15 residues long. Germline-derived CDR1 and CDR2 are SGHRS and YFSETQ. V lost 0 bases and J lost 2, with 11 bases in between. Here the CDR3 DNA reads TGCGCCAGCAGCTTGGACACACGGTTAAACACTGAAGCTTTCTTT. Translating gives CASSLDTRLNTEAFF.

The chain links TRBV2 to TRBJ2-5; D is unclear. The V end lost 7 bases, the J end lost 1 base, and 10 bases lay between the germline ends. CDR3 length: 13 residues. Germline CDR1 is SNHLY and CDR2 is FYNNEI. The CDR3 is CASNDGFQETQYF. The CDR3 DNA reads as TGTGCCAGCAATGACGGGTTCCAAGAGACCCAGTACTTC. Combining the CDR3 with reference TRBV2 and TRBJ2-5 gives the whole variable domain EPEVTQTPSHQVTQMGQEVILRCVPISNHLYFYWYRQILGQKVEFLVSFYNNEISEKSEIFDDQFSVERPDGSNFTLKIRSTKLEDSAMYFCASNDGFQETQYFGPGTRLLVL.

The chain joins TRBV5-4 to TRBJ2-7; TRBD1 agrees at 7 bases. CDR1 and CDR2 from the germline V gene are SGHNT and YYREEE (reference sequence). The CDR3 is 14 amino acids. V lost 4 bases, J lost 6 bases, and 10 bases stayed unmatched. The CDR3 DNA reads as TGTGCCAGCAGCATGGATTACAGGGGTAGCGAGCAGTACTTC. Translating it yields CASSMDYRGSEQYF.

This clonotype came up a few times. The chain has TRBV20-1 and TRBJ2-7, with 7 bases matching TRBD1. Trimming cost V 6 bases and J 4 bases; bases outside gene matches: 6. This CDR3 has 12 residues. Germline CDR1 DFQATT, CDR2 SNEGSKA (reference sequence). The CDR3 region is CSARGKTYEQYF. CDR3 nucleotide sequence: TGCAGTGCCAGGGGGAAAACGTACGAGCAGTACTTC.

J is TRBJ1-1 and V is TRBV7-8; D is undetermined. CDR1 SGHVS and CDR2 FQNEAQ come from the germline V gene. Trimming pared 2 bases from V and 2 bases from J, leaving 21 bases between. There are 18 residues in the CDR3. Written as DNA, the CDR3 is TGTGCCAGCAGCTTACTTGCAGGCGACCCGGTGAGAAACACTGAAGCTTTCTTT. It encodes CASSLLAGDPVRNTEAFF.

The genes are TRBV29-1 and TRBJ1-1; D is possibly TRBD1 (5 bases). Germline assignment: CDR1 SQVTM and CDR2 ANQGSEA. Deletions cut 4 bases from V and 3 bases from J, with 15 bases between. The CDR3 runs 14 residues. Here the CDR3 reads CSVVAGYGDTEAFF. The CDR3 nucleotides are TGCAGCGTTGTGGCAGGGTACGGGGACACTGAAGCTTTCTTT.

A word on this clonotype: One end of the junction varies from germline; a read error may be responsible. The genes are TRBV10-3 and TRBJ2-2; 8 nucleotides line up with TRBD1. CDR1 is ENHRY and CDR2 is SYGVKD in the germline V gene. This CDR3 has 13 residues. CDR3 in DNA: TGTGCCTCGCAGGGGGCGAACACCGGGGAGCTGTTTTTC. Its protein is CASQGANTGELFF.

The chain uses TRBV10-3 and TRBJ2-5, with D unclear. From germline, CDR1 is ENHRY and CDR2 SYGVKD. The CDR3 extends over 11 amino acids. The germline V and J ends were trimmed by 7 bases and 2 bases, with 5 bases remaining between them. The CDR3 DNA is TGTGCCATCAACGAACAAGAGACCCAGTACTTC. It encodes CAINEQETQYF.

This chain joins TRBV7-9 and TRBJ1-5; possible D gene TRBD1, 5 bases. V gave up 3 bases and J gave up 5 bases, with 11 bases separating them. CDR3 length: 14 residues. Germline CDR1 reads SEHNR; CDR2 reads FQNEAQ (reference sequence). This CDR3 is CASSLSGGDQPQHF. The CDR3 DNA reads as TGTGCCAGCAGCTTGAGTGGGGGTGATCAGCCCCAGCATTTT.

Notes on this clonotype: No conserved phenylalanine or tryptophan ends this CDR3, so it is likely a read error. The chain links TRBV9 to TRBJ2-1; TRBD2 matches 16 bases. The CDR3 has 18 amino acids. The ends lost 3 bases at V and 4 bases at J; junction bases unmatched: 7. Germline V gene lookup returns CDR1 SGDLS and CDR2 YYNGEE. The CDR3 coding sequence is TGTGCCAGCAGCGACCCCGGGACTAGCGGGGGGGTTTACAATGAGCAGTTCCTC. It codes for CASSDPGTSGGVYNEQFL.

The rearrangement uses TRBV10-3 and TRBJ1-1; 9 bases are shared with TRBD1. There are 14 residues in the CDR3. CDR1 and CDR2 from the germline V gene are ENHRY and SYGVKD. The trim removed 7 bases at V and 8 bases at J, leaving 11 bases unmatched. DNA for the CDR3: TGTGCCATCACCAGGACAGGGGCTTACGGAGAAGCTTTCTTT. Translated: CAITRTGAYGEAFF.

This sequence joins TRBV10-3 and TRBJ1-6, with 7 bases fitting TRBD1. Germline lookup yields CDR1 ENHRY and CDR2 SYGVKD. This CDR3 has 15 residues. The trim removed 3 bases at V and 7 bases at J, leaving 6 bases unmatched. The CDR3 sequence: CAISDAGGINSPLHF. CDR3 bases: TGTGCCATCAGTGATGCAGGGGGAATCAATTCACCCCTCCACTTT.

CDR3 DNA: TGCAGTGCTAGACTAGCGGGGTTATACGAGCAGTACTTC. Its protein is CSARLAGLYEQYF. The J gene is TRBJ2-7, the V gene TRBV20-1; 9 bases are a match to TRBD2. J gave up 4 bases and V 2 bases, and 3 bases lay outside the gene matches. This CDR3 has 13 amino acids. Germline V lookup: CDR1 DFQATT, CDR2 SNEGSKA (reference sequence).

Remarks on this clonotype: This CDR3 is missing its conserved last phenylalanine or tryptophan, likely due to a read error. This chain links TRBV7-9 with TRBJ2-1, with a tentative D call TRBD1 (5 bases). Germline assignment: CDR1 SEHNR and CDR2 FQNEAQ (reference sequence). Between the trimmed V and J ends, which lost 4 bases and 4 bases, there was a span of 11 bases. This CDR3 is 14 amino acids long. The CDR3 region is CASSSRTPYNEQFS. In nucleotides, the CDR3 is TGTGCCAGCAGCTCCAGGACACCTTACAATGAGCAGTTCTCC.

The rearrangement joins TRBV29-1 to TRBJ2-5; D uncertain. This CDR3 spans 13 amino acids. The V gene lost 4 bases and the J gene lost 2 bases, with 11 bases spanning the gap. Per the germline V gene, CDR1 is SQVTM and CDR2 is ANQGSEA. The CDR3 sequence is CSVARTVQETQYF. CDR3 bases: TGCAGCGTTGCAAGAACAGTTCAAGAGACCCAGTACTTC.

The rearrangement links TRBV5-5 to TRBJ2-5, with D perhaps assigned TRBD1 or TRBD2 (5 bases each). In germline, CDR1 is SGHKS, CDR2 YYEKEE (reference sequence). The CDR3 is 15 residues long. V was shortened by 1 base and J by 1 base, with 11 bases between the two germline ends. The CDR3 loop is CASSLPGTIQETQYF. The DNA of the CDR3 is TGTGCCAGCAGCTTGCCAGGGACCATCCAAGAGACCCAGTACTTC.

This clonotype was observed a single time. The chain employs TRBV11-2 and TRBJ2-3; 7 nucleotides agree with TRBD1. Trimming took 5 bases from V and 0 from J; bases not matched to a gene: 5. Germline loops: CDR1 SGHAT, CDR2 FQNNGV. The CDR3 extends over 15 amino acids. CDR3 nucleotides: TGTGCCAGCAGCCAGGGGGTCAGTAGCACAGATACGCAGTATTTT. Amino acid sequence: CASSQGVSSTDTQYF.

V is TRBV14 and J is TRBJ2-7; TRBD2 aligns across 12 bases. The V segment lost 4 bases and the J segment 7 bases; nucleotides outside the gene matches: 14. Germline V lookup: CDR1 SGHDN, CDR2 FVKESK. The CDR3 is 17 residues long. The DNA of the CDR3 is TGTGCCAGCAGCCTACCCCCGGGACTAGCGGGTGTCAATGAGCAGTACTTC. Its protein is CASSLPPGLAGVNEQYF.